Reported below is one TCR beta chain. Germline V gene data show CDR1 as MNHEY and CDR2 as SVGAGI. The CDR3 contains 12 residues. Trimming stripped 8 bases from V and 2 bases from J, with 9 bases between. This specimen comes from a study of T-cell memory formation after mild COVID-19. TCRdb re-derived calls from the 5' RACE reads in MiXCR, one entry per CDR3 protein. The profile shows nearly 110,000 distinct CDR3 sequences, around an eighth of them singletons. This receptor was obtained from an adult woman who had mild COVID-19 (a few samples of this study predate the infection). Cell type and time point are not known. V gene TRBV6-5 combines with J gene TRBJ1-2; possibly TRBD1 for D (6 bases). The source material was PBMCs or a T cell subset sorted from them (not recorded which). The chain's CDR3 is CASAGQNYGYTF. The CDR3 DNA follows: TGTGCCAGCGCCGGACAGAACTATGGCTACACCTTC.